This T cell receptor (beta chain) was identified in a study of T cells in Graves' hyperthyroidism and ophthalmopathy. Findings and limits, study-wide: The blood repertoire included most of the expanded thyroid clonotypes above 0.001.

Patients aged 18 to 65 with hyperthyroidism were newly diagnosed, with duration under 2 months. TCR beta CDR3 regions were amplified from RNA. Initially, a first-round RT-PCR of the TCR CDR3 employed the HTBI primer set. TCRdb called the multiplex PCR reads again in MiXCR, with one record for every CDR3 protein. There are about 300,000 distinct CDR3 sequences in the sample; roughly 15% occur only once, and approximately 7.9% lies in the top ten. This clonotype showed up just a few times. Its specificity is unknown. There are 13 residues in the CDR3. Germline CDR1 is SGHVS and CDR2 is FNYEAQ. Trimming left V 1 base short and J 4 bases short, with 7 bases between.

This clonotype was sampled from a woman between 40 and 55 years old with Graves' hyperthyroidism. V is TRBV7-6 and J is TRBJ1-2; D ambiguous. Sequenced: blood. CDR3 nucleotides: TGTGCCAGCAGCTTAGAATTGAGCTATGGCTACACCTTC. The encoded protein is CASSLELSYGYTF.